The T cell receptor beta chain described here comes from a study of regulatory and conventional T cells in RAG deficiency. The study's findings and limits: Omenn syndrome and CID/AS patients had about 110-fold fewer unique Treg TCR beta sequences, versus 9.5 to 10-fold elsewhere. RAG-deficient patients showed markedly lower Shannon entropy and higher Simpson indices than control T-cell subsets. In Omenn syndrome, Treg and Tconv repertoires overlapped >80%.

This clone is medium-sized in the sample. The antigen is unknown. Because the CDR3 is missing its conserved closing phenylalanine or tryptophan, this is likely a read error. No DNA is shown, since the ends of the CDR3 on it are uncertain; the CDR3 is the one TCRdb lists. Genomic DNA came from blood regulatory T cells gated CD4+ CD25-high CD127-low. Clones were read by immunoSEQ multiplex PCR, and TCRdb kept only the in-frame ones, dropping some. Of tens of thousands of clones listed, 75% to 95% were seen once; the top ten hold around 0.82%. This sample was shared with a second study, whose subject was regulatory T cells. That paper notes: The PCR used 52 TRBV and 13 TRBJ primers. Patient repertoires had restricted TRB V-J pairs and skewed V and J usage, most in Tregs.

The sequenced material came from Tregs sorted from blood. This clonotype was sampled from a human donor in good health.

CDR3: CASSECWGS. The J gene is TRBJ2-7, the V gene TRBV10-1; TRBD1 reflects the table's D call only, with no check against the DNA. Termini included, the CDR3 measures 9 amino acids. In germline, CDR1 is WNHNN, CDR2 SYGVQD (reference sequence).